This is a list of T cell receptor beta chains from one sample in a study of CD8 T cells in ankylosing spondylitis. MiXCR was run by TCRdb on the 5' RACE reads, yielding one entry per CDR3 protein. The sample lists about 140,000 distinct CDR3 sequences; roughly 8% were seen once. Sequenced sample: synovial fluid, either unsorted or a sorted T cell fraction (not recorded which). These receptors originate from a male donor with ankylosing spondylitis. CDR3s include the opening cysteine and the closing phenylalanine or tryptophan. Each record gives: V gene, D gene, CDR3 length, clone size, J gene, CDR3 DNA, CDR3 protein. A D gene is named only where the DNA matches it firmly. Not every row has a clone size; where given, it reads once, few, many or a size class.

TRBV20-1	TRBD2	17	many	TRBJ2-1	TGCAGTGCTAAGGGGACTAGCGGGAGAATAAGCTACAATGAGCAGTTCTTC	CSAKGTSGRISYNEQFF
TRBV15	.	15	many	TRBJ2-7	TGTGCCACCAGCAGAGATCCTCATAGCTCCTACGAGCAGTACTTC	CATSRDPHSSYEQYF
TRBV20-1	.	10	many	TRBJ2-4	TGCAGTGCTACCTATGACATTCAGTACTTC	CSATYDIQYF
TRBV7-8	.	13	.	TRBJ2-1	TGTGCCAGCAGCCCACGCCGCAGTAATGAGCAGTTCTTC	CASSPRRSNEQFF
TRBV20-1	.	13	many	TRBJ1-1	TGCAGTGCTAGAGCCGCCCCCCCGGTTTTGGCCAACTTT	CSARAAPPVLANF
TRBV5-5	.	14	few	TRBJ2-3	TGTGCCAGCAGCTTGGGTGGGCGCACAGATACGCAGTATTTT	CASSLGGRTDTQYF
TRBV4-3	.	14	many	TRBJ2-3	TGCGCCAGCAGCCAAGTCCAGGACACAGATACGCAGTATTTT	CASSQVQDTDTQYF
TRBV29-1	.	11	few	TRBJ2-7	TGCAGCGTTGCCTCCAGCTACGAGCAGTACTTC	CSVASSYEQYF
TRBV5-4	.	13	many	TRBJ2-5	TGTGCCAGCAGCTCGGCAGGGCAAGAGACCCAGTACTTC	CASSSAGQETQYF
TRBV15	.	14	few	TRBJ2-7	TGTGCCACCAGCAGAGCAACGAGTGGTTCCGAGCAGTACTTC	CATSRATSGSEQYF
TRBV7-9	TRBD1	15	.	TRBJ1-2	TGTGCCATCCCTTCCGGGACAGCACTCGAGGATGGCTACACCTTC	CAIPSGTALEDGYTF
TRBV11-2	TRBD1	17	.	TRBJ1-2	TGTGCCAGCAGCTCAATTAAGGACAGGGGAGGCCACTATGGCTACACCTTC	CASSSIKDRGGHYGYTF
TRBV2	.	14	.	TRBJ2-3	TGTGCCAGCAGGCCTCCGCTCGTCGCAGATACGCAGTATTTT	CASRPPLVADTQYF
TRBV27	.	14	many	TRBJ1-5	TGTGCCAGCAATAACCAGGGGAGCAATCAGCCCCAGCATTTT	CASNNQGSNQPQHF
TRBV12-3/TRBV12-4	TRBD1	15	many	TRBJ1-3	TGTGCCAGCAGTAACACAGGGGGCTCTGGAAACACCATATATTTT	CASSNTGGSGNTIYF
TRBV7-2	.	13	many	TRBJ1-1	TGTGCCAGCAGCTTAGAAGCGGAGAGAGAAGCTTTCTTT	CASSLEAEREAFF
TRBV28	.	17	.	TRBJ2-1	TGTGCCAGCGGCCCTGGGGTAGGGATCAGCTCCTACAATGAGCAGTTCTTC	CASGPGVGISSYNEQFF
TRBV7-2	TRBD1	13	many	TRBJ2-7	TGTGCCAGCAGCCGGGACAGGGGCGACGAGCAGTACTTC	CASSRDRGDEQYF
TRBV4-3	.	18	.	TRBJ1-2	TGCGCCAGCAGCCAAGAAGTTATTCGCGGGGCCCAATTCTATGGCTACACCTTC	CASSQEVIRGAQFYGYTF
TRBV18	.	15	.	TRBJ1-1	TGTGCCAGCTCATTCGCTGGACAAGTGAACACTGAAGCTTTCTTT	CASSFAGQVNTEAFF
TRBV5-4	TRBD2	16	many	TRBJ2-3	TGTGCCAGCAGCCGACCGACTAGCGGGAACTCAGATACGCAGTATTTT	CASSRPTSGNSDTQYF
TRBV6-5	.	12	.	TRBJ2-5	TGTGCCAGCAGGAACTTGGGAGAGACCCAGTACTTC	CASRNLGETQYF
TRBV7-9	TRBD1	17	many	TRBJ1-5	TGTGCCAGCAGCTTAGGGGCGACAGGGGGATTGGGGCAGCCCCAGCATTTT	CASSLGATGGLGQPQHF
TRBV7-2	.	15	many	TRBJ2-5	TGTGCCAGCAGCCCCGGAAGCTCCCTCCAAGAGACCCAGTACTTC	CASSPGSSLQETQYF
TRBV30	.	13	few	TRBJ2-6	TGTGCCTGGAGCGATAACTCAGCCAACGTCCTGACTTTC	CAWSDNSANVLTF
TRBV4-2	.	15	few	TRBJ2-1	TGTGCCAGCAGCCCTCTGGGGGGCGCCTACAATGAGCAGTTCTTC	CASSPLGGAYNEQFF
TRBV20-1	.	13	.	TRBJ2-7	TGCAGTGCTCTCCGGGGGAGCTCCTACGAGCAGTACTTC	CSALRGSSYEQYF
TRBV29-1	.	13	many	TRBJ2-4	TGCAGCGTTTCCCGCGGGACGGGAGACATTCAGTACTTC	CSVSRGTGDIQYF
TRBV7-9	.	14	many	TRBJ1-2	TGTGCCAGCAGCTACCTGGGGGCGACCTATGGCTACACCTTC	CASSYLGATYGYTF
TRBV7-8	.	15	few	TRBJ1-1	TGTGCCAGCAGCTTCGGGGGACGGTTGAACACTGAAGCTTTCTTT	CASSFGGRLNTEAFF
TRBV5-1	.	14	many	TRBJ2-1	TGCGCCAGCAGCCCAGCATTGGGTGAGAATGAGCAGTTCTTC	CASSPALGENEQFF
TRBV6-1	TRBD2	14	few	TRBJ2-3	TGTGCCAGCAGTGAAAAGCGGGGGGCCGATACGCAGTATTTT	CASSEKRGADTQYF
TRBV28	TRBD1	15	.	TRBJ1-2	TGTGCCAGCTATCCCGGGACAGGGGGCCTGTATGGCTACACCTTC	CASYPGTGGLYGYTF
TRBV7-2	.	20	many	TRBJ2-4	TGTGCCAGCAGCTTAGCGTGGAGGACTTCTACTATTCTAGCCAAAAACATTCAGTACTTC	CASSLAWRTSTILAKNIQYF
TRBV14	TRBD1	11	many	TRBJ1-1	TGTGCCAGCAGCCAGGGACAGGGAGCTTTCTTT	CASSQGQGAFF
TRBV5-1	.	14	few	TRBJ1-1	TGCGCCAGCAGCCCTAGAGAGGGTAGAAATGAAGCTTTCTTT	CASSPREGRNEAFF
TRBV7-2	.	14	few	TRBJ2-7	TGTGCCAGCAGCTTAGAGCACGTCTTCTACGAGCAGTACTTC	CASSLEHVFYEQYF
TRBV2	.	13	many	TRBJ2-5	TGTGCCAGCATAGGCGGGGGCGGAGAGACCCAGTACTTC	CASIGGGGETQYF
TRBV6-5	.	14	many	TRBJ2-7	TGTGCCAGCAGTTATAGGGCAGCAGCCTACGAGCAGTACTTC	CASSYRAAAYEQYF
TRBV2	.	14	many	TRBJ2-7	TGTGCCAGCGTGGCACGACAAGCAACAGGCGAGCAGTACTTC	CASVARQATGEQYF
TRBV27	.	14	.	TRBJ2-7	TGTGCCAGCAGAAACACAGGGAGGGCCTACGAGCAGTACTTC	CASRNTGRAYEQYF
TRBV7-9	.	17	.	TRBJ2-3	TGTGCCAGCAGCTTATGGAAGGGTGCCTACCCCACAGATACGCAGTATTTT	CASSLWKGAYPTDTQYF
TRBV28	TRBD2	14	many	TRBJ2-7	TGTGCCAGCAGTTTATCCCCGGGGGGTGCCGAGCAGTACTTC	CASSLSPGGAEQYF
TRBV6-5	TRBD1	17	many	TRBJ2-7	TGTGCCAGCAGTTACACACCTTCATCGGACAGGGGGCGCGAGCAGTACTTC	CASSYTPSSDRGREQYF
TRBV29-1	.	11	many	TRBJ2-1	TGCACCTCCTCAATCTCGGGTGAGCAGTTCTTC	CTSSISGEQFF
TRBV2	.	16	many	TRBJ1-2	TGTGCCAGCAGTGAAGCGCTTCCAGGGACCCTATATGGCTACACCTTC	CASSEALPGTLYGYTF
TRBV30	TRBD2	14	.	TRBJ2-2	TGTGCCTGGAGAAAAGCGGGAGGGCCCGGGGAGCTGTTTTTT	CAWRKAGGPGELFF
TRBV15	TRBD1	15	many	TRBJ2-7	TGTGCCACCAGCAGAGAACCAGGGGGAGTCTACGAGCAGTACTTC	CATSREPGGVYEQYF
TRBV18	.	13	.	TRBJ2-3	TGTGCCAGCTCACAGGGACGAAGAGATACGCAGTATTTT	CASSQGRRDTQYF
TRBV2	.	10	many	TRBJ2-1	TGTGCCAGCAGTGACTATGAGCAGTTCTTC	CASSDYEQFF
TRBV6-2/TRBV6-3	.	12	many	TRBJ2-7	TGTGCCAGCAGTTCGAACCAATACGAGCAGTACTTC	CASSSNQYEQYF
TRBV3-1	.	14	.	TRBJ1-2	TGTGCCAGCAGCCATCTAGCGAGACCCGATGGCTACACCTTC	CASSHLARPDGYTF
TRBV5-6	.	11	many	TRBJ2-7	TGTGCCAGCAGCTTCTACTACGAGCAGTACTTC	CASSFYYEQYF
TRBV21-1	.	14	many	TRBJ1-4	TGTGCCAGCGGAACAGGGCCCACTAATGAAAAACTGTTTTTT	CASGTGPTNEKLFF
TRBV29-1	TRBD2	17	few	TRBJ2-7	TGCAGCGTCGGTGGAGAGCGGGAGGGCCCTCCGTCCTACGAGCAGTACTTC	CSVGGEREGPPSYEQYF